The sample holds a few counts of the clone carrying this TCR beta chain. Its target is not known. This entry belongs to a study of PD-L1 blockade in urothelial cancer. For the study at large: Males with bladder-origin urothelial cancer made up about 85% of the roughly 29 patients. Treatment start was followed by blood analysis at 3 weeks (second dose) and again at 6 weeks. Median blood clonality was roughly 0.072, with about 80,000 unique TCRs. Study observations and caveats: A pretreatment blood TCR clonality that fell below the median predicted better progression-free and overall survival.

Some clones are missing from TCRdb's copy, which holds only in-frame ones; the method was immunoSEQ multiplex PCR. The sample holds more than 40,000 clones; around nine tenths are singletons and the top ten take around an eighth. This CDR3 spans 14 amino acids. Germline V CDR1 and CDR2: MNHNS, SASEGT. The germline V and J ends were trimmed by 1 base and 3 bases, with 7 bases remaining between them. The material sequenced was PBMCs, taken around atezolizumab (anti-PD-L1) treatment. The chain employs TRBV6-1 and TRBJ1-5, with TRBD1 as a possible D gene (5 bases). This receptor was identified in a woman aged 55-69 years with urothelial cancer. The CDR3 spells CASSEEGINQPQHF. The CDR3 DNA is TGTGCCAGCAGTGAAGAGGGGATCAATCAGCCCCAGCATTTT.